This T cell receptor (beta chain) was identified in a study of CD8 T cells in Susac syndrome. This clonotype showed up just once. Unmatched junction bases numbered 10, after V lost 4 bases and J lost 4 bases. From germline, CDR1 is DFQATT and CDR2 SNEGSKA (reference sequence). The CDR3 is 15 residues long. The RNA input was roughly 0.45 to 1 ug, and it was reverse transcribed with random hexamers. Coverage of TCR beta CDR3 amplification by immunoSEQ multiplex PCR extended to 54 Vbeta and 13 Jbeta. TCRdb called the immunoSEQ multiplex PCR reads again in MiXCR, with one record for every CDR3 protein. The sample includes some 400,000 distinct CDR3 sequences, around 83% of them seen just once. High-throughput TCR beta sequencing covered peripheral CD8+ and CD4+ T cells. Isolation of CD8+ and CD4+ T cells was performed negatively, whereas enrichment of TEMRA cells was done by FACS.

The J gene is TRBJ2-1, the V gene TRBV20-1; 7 positions match TRBD1. This receptor was obtained from a human donor with multiple sclerosis. What was sequenced was CD8+ T cells from PBMCs. In nucleotides, the CDR3 is TGCAGTGCTAATATCCCCGGGACAGTATACAATGAGCAGTTCTTC. This sequence encodes CSANIPGTVYNEQFF.